The 17 T cell receptor beta chains listed next were all sequenced from one sample in a study of T-cell memory formation after mild COVID-19. TCRdb fed the 5' RACE reads into MiXCR, producing one record per CDR3 protein. The table includes under 250,000 distinct CDR3 sequences, around 9.5% detected once. Sequencing used PBMCs or a T cell subset sorted from them (not recorded which). Every receptor here comes from a young man who had mild COVID-19 (a few samples of this study predate the infection). Cell type and time point are not known.

In its sample, this clonotype was seen a few times. V usage is TRBV28 and J usage is TRBJ2-2; 7 nucleotides match TRBD2. The V segment lost 6 bases and the J segment 0 bases; nucleotides outside the gene matches: 7. CDR1 and CDR2 (germline): MDHEN, SYDVKM. The CDR3 runs to 16 residues. As DNA, the CDR3 is TGTGCCAGCAGCGCTCAGGCGGGGGCGAACACCGGGGAGCTGTTTTTT. This encodes CASSAQAGANTGELFF.

This clonotype showed up many times. The chain couples TRBV5-1 to TRBJ2-5, with 8 positions matching TRBD1. The junction had 8 bases not matched to a gene; V was cut back by 5 bases and J by 5 bases. The CDR3 totals 14 residues. CDR1 is SGHRS and CDR2 is YFSETQ in the germline V gene. DNA for the CDR3: TGCGCCAGCAGAGAACCAGGGGGCGCTGAGACCCAGTACTTC. Translated, it gives CASREPGGAETQYF.

This clonotype was seen at least ten times. The chain combines TRBV7-2 with TRBJ2-7, with D perhaps matching TRBD1 or TRBD2 (5 bases each). The germline gives CDR1 SGHTA, CDR2 FQGNSA. The V end lost 5 bases, the J end lost 5 bases, and 16 bases lay between the germline ends. The CDR3 has 14 amino acids. CDR3 protein: CASSPPWGLDEQYF. Here the CDR3 DNA reads TGTGCCAGCAGCCCGCCATGGGGGTTGGACGAGCAGTACTTC.

In its sample, this clonotype was seen a few times. The chain carries TRBV29-1 and TRBJ2-7; 10 bases map to TRBD1. The CDR3 has 13 residues. In germline, CDR1 is SQVTM, CDR2 ANQGSEA. V dropped 6 bases and J dropped 5; count of bases not matched to a gene: 7. CDR3 nucleotides: TGCAGCGTGCGACAGGGGGCATCCGACGAGCAGTACTTC. Translated, it gives CSVRQGASDEQYF.

As to this clonotype: A read error may explain this, as a much larger clone is one base away. The V gene is TRBV7-3, the J gene TRBJ2-3; the D gene is possibly TRBD2 (5 bases). Germline V gene sequence: CDR1 SGHTA, CDR2 FQGTGA. The CDR3 runs to 15 residues. Trimming removed 5 bases at V and 3 bases at J, with 15 bases between. The CDR3 DNA reads TGTGCCAGCAGCGTTGGGGTTACTAGAACAGATACGCAGTATTTT. It specifies CASSVGVTRTDTQYF.

Only a few counts were recorded for this clonotype. The chain employs TRBV7-9 and TRBJ1-1; no definite D call. Germline V gene lookup returns CDR1 SEHNR and CDR2 FQNEAQ (reference sequence). V was shortened by 2 bases and J by 3 bases, with 4 bases between the two germline ends. CDR3 length: 12 residues. CDR3 sequence reads: CASSLTYTEAFF. CDR3 nucleotides: TGTGCCAGCAGCTTAACGTACACTGAAGCTTTCTTT.

This clonotype was seen only a few times. This chain connects TRBV7-8 to TRBJ1-2, with D maybe TRBD1 (5 bases). The CDR3 contains 15 residues. Per the germline V gene, CDR1 is SGHVS and CDR2 is FQNEAQ. Trimming shortened V by 5 bases and J by 5 bases, and 18 bases separated the two germline ends. The CDR3 sequence is CASSPTRGAGYGYTF. The CDR3 nucleotides read TGTGCCAGCAGCCCCACGAGAGGGGCGGGATATGGCTACACCTTC.

This clonotype was seen a few times. The rearrangement uses TRBV20-1 and TRBJ2-7; 7 bases line up with TRBD1. J lost 2 bases, V lost 5 bases, and 9 bases had no gene match. Germline lookup yields CDR1 DFQATT and CDR2 SNEGSKA (reference sequence). The CDR3 sequence is 14 residues long. The CDR3 region is CSAEDRQGTYEQYF. CDR3 nucleotide sequence: TGCAGTGCTGAAGACCGACAGGGCACCTACGAGCAGTACTTC.

This clonotype was detected many times. This chain links TRBV27 with TRBJ1-1, with 8 bases fitting TRBD1. V trimming: 4 bases; J trimming: 1 base; junction bases outside the gene matches: 5. Germline V gene data show CDR1 as MNHEY and CDR2 as SMNVEV (reference sequence). CDR3 length: 15 amino acids. CDR3 nucleotides: TGTGCCAGCAGTTCCGGCGGGACAGGGAACACTGAAGCTTTCTTT. It encodes CASSSGGTGNTEAFF.

The CDR3 region has the DNA TGTGCCAGCAACCTACCCCAGGGGAGACCAGATACGCAGTATTTT. Its protein is CASNLPQGRPDTQYF. The gene calls are TRBV2 and TRBJ2-3, with D perhaps TRBD1 (6 bases). Germline CDR1 reads SNHLY; CDR2 reads FYNNEI. The CDR3 totals 15 residues. Trimming removed 7 bases from V and 4 bases from J, with 18 bases in between.

The chain is built from TRBV20-1 and TRBJ2-5; 12 bases line up with TRBD2. Germline CDR1 reads DFQATT; CDR2 reads SNEGSKA (reference sequence). The CDR3 sequence is 12 residues long. V shed 5 bases, J shed 9 bases, and the junction held 4 bases outside the gene matches. This chain's CDR3 is CSAATSGGPQYF. The CDR3 region has the DNA TGCAGTGCTGCGACTAGCGGGGGCCCCCAGTACTTC.

This clonotype has ten or more counts. The chain combines TRBV5-1 with TRBJ1-1; 8 bases fit TRBD1. J was trimmed by 4 bases and V by 4 bases; bases with no gene match: 3. The CDR3 length is 13 residues. Germline CDR1 reads SGHRS; CDR2 reads YFSETQ. DNA for the CDR3: TGCGCCAGCAGCATAGGGACAGGCACTGAAGCTTTCTTT. Its protein product is CASSIGTGTEAFF. The full variable domain, rest sourced from reference TRBV5-1 and TRBJ1-1, is KAGVTQTPRYLIKTRGQQVTLSCSPISGHRSVSWYQQTPGQGLQFLFEYFSETQRNKGNFPGRFSGRQFSNSRSEMNVSTLELGDSALYLCASSIGTGTEAFFGQGTRLTVV.

Comments on this clonotype: Germline and junction disagree at one end, which may indicate a read error. The gene calls are TRBV7-6 and TRBJ1-5, with D unresolved. Germline values: CDR1 SGHVS, CDR2 FNYEAQ. The CDR3 is 15 amino acids. Here the CDR3 reads CDSARSSLGNQPQHF. Written as DNA, the CDR3 is TGTGACAGCGCCCGATCCTCTCTGGGCAATCAGCCCCAGCATTTT.

The V call is TRBV7-9, the J call TRBJ2-4; D is undetermined. The germline V gene encodes CDR1 SEHNR and CDR2 FQNEAQ (reference sequence). With 7 bases removed from V and 5 bases from J, the gap between germline ends came to 12 bases. The CDR3 runs 13 residues. CDR3 residues: CASNQNEQNIQYF. In DNA, the CDR3 is TGTGCCAGCAACCAGAACGAGCAAAACATTCAGTACTTC.

This clonotype was detected many times. The V and J genes are TRBV29-1 and TRBJ1-2, with D possibly TRBD1 on 5 matching bases. The CDR3 extends over 12 amino acids. CDR1 and CDR2 (germline): SQVTM, ANQGSEA. Trimming removed 7 bases at V and 8 bases at J, with 17 bases between. CDR3 bases: TGCAGCGGGTCTGCCGGGGGAACCGGCTACACCTTC. Translated, it gives CSGSAGGTGYTF.

The chain carries TRBV4-3 and TRBJ1-5; 9 positions match TRBD1. The ends lost 4 bases at V and 4 bases at J; junction bases unmatched: 11. CDR3 size: 17 residues. Germline-derived CDR1 and CDR2 are LGHNA and YSLEER. CDR3 nucleotides: TGCGCCAGCAGCCCCGGGACAGGGTTGGGGAGGAATCAGCCCCAGCATTTT. Amino acid sequence: CASSPGTGLGRNQPQHF.

This clonotype was seen ten or more times. This chain joins TRBV4-3 and TRBJ2-1, with 9 bases lining up with TRBD2. Germline assignment: CDR1 LGHNA and CDR2 YSLEER. This CDR3 has 14 residues. V lost 4 bases to trimming and J lost 6 bases; unmatched junction nucleotides: 4. The DNA of the CDR3 is TGCGCCAGCAGCCCCGGACTAGCGAGCAATGAGCAGTTCTTC. Translating gives CASSPGLASNEQFF.